One T cell receptor beta chain is described in this entry. Authors' methods: Nucleated cell counts were estimated from reference gene primer amplification. Sequencing was performed with immunoSEQ multiplex PCR; in TCRdb, only in-frame clones are kept and a portion is missing. V, J and clone size are those of that table, while D and trimming were read from the DNA. Here the sample spans 250,000 to 350,000 clones, 75% to 90% being singletons. The CDR3 length is 16 residues. J lost 5 bases, V lost 3 bases, and 8 bases had no gene match. Germline V gene sequence: CDR1 KGHSH, CDR2 LQKENI. The sample comes from a study of blood T cell repertoires in COVID-19.

The TCR originated in a woman aged 25-40 years with active or convalescent COVID-19. J is TRBJ2-5 and V is TRBV18, with 11 bases aligning to TRBD1. Sequenced sample: peripheral blood. The DNA of the CDR3 is TGTGCCAGCTCACCCTGGGGACAGGGGGAATGGGAGACCCAGTACTTC. This encodes CASSPWGQGEWETQYF. Combining the CDR3 with reference TRBV18 and TRBJ2-5 gives the whole variable domain NAGVMQNPRHLVRRRGQEARLRCSPMKGHSHVYWYRQLPEEGLKFMVYLQKENIIDESGMPKERFSAEFPKEGPSILRIQQVVRGDSAAYFCASSPWGQGEWETQYFGPGTRLLVL.